Reported below is one TCR beta chain. These data originate in a study of identical twins' blood T cells. Study as a whole: Around 53 million reads covered roughly 6 alpha-chain and roughly 6 beta-chain libraries.

From the 5' RACE reads, TCRdb called clonotypes with MiXCR, one entry per CDR3 protein. The sample has a few hundred thousand distinct CDR3 sequences, over 25% seen once; the top ten hold 5.5% to 6.5%. V was pared by 1 base and J by 9 bases, with 8 bases of the junction left unmatched. The CDR3 loop spans 15 amino acids. Germline assignment: CDR1 LGHNA and CDR2 YSLEER. The sequencing sample was made of PBMCs. This receptor was identified in a woman aged 18-49 years in good health. The rearrangement joins TRBV4-3 to TRBJ2-1; 8 bases agree with TRBD2. The CDR3 loop reads CASSQVLTSVSEQFF. The CDR3 coding sequence is TGCGCCAGCAGCCAAGTCTTGACTAGCGTGAGTGAGCAGTTCTTC.